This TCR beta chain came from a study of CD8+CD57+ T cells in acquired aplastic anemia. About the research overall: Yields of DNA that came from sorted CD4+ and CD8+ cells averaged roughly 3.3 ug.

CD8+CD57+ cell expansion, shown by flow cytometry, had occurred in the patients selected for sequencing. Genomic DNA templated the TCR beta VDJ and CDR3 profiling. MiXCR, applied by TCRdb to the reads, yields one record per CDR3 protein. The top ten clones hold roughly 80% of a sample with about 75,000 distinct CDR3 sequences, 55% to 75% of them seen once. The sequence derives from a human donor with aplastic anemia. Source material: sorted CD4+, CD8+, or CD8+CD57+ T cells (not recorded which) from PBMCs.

CDR3 DNA sequence: TGTGCCAGCAGCTTAATGCGTTCACAACAGGACTACACCTTC. It is translated as CASSLMRSQQDYTF. J is TRBJ1-2 and V is TRBV7-2, with TRBD1 as a possible D gene (5 bases). CDR1 is SGHTA and CDR2 is FQGNSA in the germline V gene. V was pared by 2 bases and J by 10 bases, with 17 bases between. The CDR3 totals 14 residues.